This TCR beta chain was identified during a study of blood T cell repertoires in COVID-19. Study in general: Researchers got acute and convalescent COVID-19 samples from the United States, Italy and Spain. T cells, B-cell-depleted T cells, or PBMCs supplied cDNA or gDNA.

CDR1 is SGHTS, CDR2 YDEGEE, per germline. The CDR3 spans 13 amino acids, including both terminal residues. As processed by the authors: From reference gene primer amplification, estimates of nucleated cell counts were derived. The protocol was immunoSEQ multiplex PCR, while the TCRdb copy is restricted to in-frame clones and leaves out a portion. The V and J calls and the clone size are those of that table, but D and trimming were determined from the DNA. This table holds roughly 57,000 clones, around 87% found once. With respect to this clone: No conserved phenylalanine or tryptophan ends this CDR3, so it is likely a read error. The limits of the CDR3 on the DNA are not certain, so only TCRdb's listed CDR3 is given.

This chain uses TRBV5-8 with TRBJ1-4; the table's D call, TRBD1, was not checked against the DNA. Sequenced material: peripheral blood. The TCR sequence derives from a man in his fifties or sixties with active or convalescent COVID-19. The CDR3 loop is CASSLQMNRGLFL.